These T cell receptor beta chains were read from a single sample in a study of cytomegalovirus exposure and HLA in healthy donors. Data came from immunoSEQ multiplex PCR; TCRdb stores just in-frame clones and leaves some out. This sample yields more than 100,000 clones, of which roughly 70% are seen a single time; over 4% belongs to the top ten. Sequences were obtained from PBMCs. The receptors come from a man aged 50 or older in good health and CMV-seropositive. The CDR3 runs from the conserved cysteine through the conserved F or W. The D gene is left open where the match is weak. Rows give clone size only sometimes, using once, few, many, or a class for an expanded clone.

-	once	TRBJ1-2	TRBV4-1	TGCGCCAGCAGCCAAGATCCGCAGGGGCTTAACTATGGCTACACCTTC	CASSQDPQGLNYGYTF
-	-	TRBJ1-1	TRBV4-1	TGCGCCAGCAGCCAAGATCCCACCGGACCCCGAGCGGGGCCCACTGAAGCTTTCTTT	CASSQDPTGPRAGPTEAFF
TRBD2	-	TRBJ2-1	TRBV4-3	TGCGCCAGCAGCCCTGGACTAGCGGGAGACAGCACCTACAATGAGCAGTTCTTC	CASSPGLAGDSTYNEQFF
TRBD1	-	TRBJ1-2	TRBV7-6	TGTGCCAGCAGCCAACGAGGGGGCGGACTATATGGCTACACCTTC	CASSQRGGGLYGYTF
-	-	TRBJ1-2	TRBV10-1	TGCGCCAGCAGCTTGGACAGAAACTATGGCTACACCTTC	CASSLDRNYGYTF
TRBD1	once	TRBJ1-1	TRBV29-1	TGCAGCGTTGCCAAGGACAGGGGACGAACTGAAGCTTTCTTT	CSVAKDRGRTEAFF
-	once	TRBJ2-7	TRBV13	TGTGCCAGCAGCTCGGAGCTTGGCTACGAGCAGTACTTC	CASSSELGYEQYF
-	-	TRBJ2-6	TRBV18	TGTGCCAGCAACAGAGTCTCTGGGGCCAACGTCCTGACTTTC	CASNRVSGANVLTF
TRBD1	-	TRBJ1-1	TRBV2	TGTGCCAGCAGAGAGAAGACAGGGGGGAACACTGAAGCTTTCTTT	CASREKTGGNTEAFF
TRBD1	-	TRBJ1-2	TRBV14	TGTGCCAGCAGCCAAGACCGGACAGGTGGGGGTGGCTACACCTTC	CASSQDRTGGGGYTF
-	-	TRBJ2-2	TRBV14	TGTGCCAGCAGCCACCAGGTGACAGCCTCGAACACCGGGGAGCTGTTTTTT	CASSHQVTASNTGELFF
TRBD1	-	TRBJ1-5	TRBV2	TGTGCCAGCAGTTGGGGACAGGGGGCTCTTCAGCCCCAGCATTTT	CASSWGQGALQPQHF
TRBD1	-	TRBJ1-6	TRBV6-5	TGTGCCAGCAGTTGGGGACAGGGTCGGCATAATTCACCCCTCCACTTT	CASSWGQGRHNSPLHF
-	few	TRBJ1-5	TRBV7-9	TGTGCCAGCAGCGGGCCAAATAGCAATCAGCCCCAGCATTTT	CASSGPNSNQPQHF
TRBD2	-	TRBJ2-4	TRBV28	TGTGCCAGCAGTCTACAAACTAGCGGGAGAGGCATTCAGTACTTC	CASSLQTSGRGIQYF
TRBD2	few	TRBJ2-3	TRBV27	TGTGCCAGCAGTAAAAGACTAGCGGGGGGCACAGATACGCAGTATTTT	CASSKRLAGGTDTQYF
-	-	TRBJ1-1	TRBV5-4	TGTGCCAGCAGCCATACAAGGAACACTGAAGCTTTCTTT	CASSHTRNTEAFF
TRBD1	few	TRBJ1-1	TRBV2	TGTGCCTCCTCGGGACAGATGAACACTGAAGCTTTCTTT	CASSGQMNTEAFF
-	-	TRBJ1-1	TRBV18	TGTGCCAGCTCACTTGACCAGGGTTATCTTACTGAAGCTTTCTTT	CASSLDQGYLTEAFF
-	-	TRBJ1-2	TRBV7-2	TGTGCCAGCAGCGAGACTCCTGGGAACTATGGCTACACCTTC	CASSETPGNYGYTF
TRBD1	once	TRBJ2-7	TRBV5-1	TGCGCCAGCAGCTTGGATGGACAGGGGTCTACCTACGAGCAGTACTTC	CASSLDGQGSTYEQYF
TRBD1	-	TRBJ2-4	TRBV7-9	TGTGCCAGCAGCCCGGACAGACAGGGGAACGAGGCCAAAAACATTCAGTACTTC	CASSPDRQGNEAKNIQYF
-	-	TRBJ2-1	TRBV5-1	TGCGCCAGCAGCTTGGAGGTAGCCTGGTACAATGAGCAGTTCTTC	CASSLEVAWYNEQFF
TRBD1	once	TRBJ1-3	TRBV5-4	TGTGCCAGCAGCCCTGGGACAGGGAGGGCTGGAAACACCATATATTTT	CASSPGTGRAGNTIYF
TRBD2	once	TRBJ2-2	TRBV18	TGTGCCAGCTCACCAAGGCGGGGGGGCAACACCGGGGAGCTGTTTTTT	CASSPRRGGNTGELFF
-	-	TRBJ2-7	TRBV5-5	TGTGCCAGCAGCTTGGGTCCTAACCCTCGGGAGCAGTACTTC	CASSLGPNPREQYF
-	-	TRBJ1-1	TRBV19	TGTGCCAGTAGTATGGGGCGTCTTACCACTGAAGCTTTCTTT	CASSMGRLTTEAFF
TRBD1	-	TRBJ1-1	TRBV4-2	TGTGCCAGCAGCCAAATGGGACAGGTGAACACTGAAGCTTTCTTT	CASSQMGQVNTEAFF
TRBD2	-	TRBJ2-1	TRBV18	TGTGCCAGCTCACCAGAGAGTAGCGGGACCTACAATGAGCAGTTCTTC	CASSPESSGTYNEQFF
-	few	TRBJ2-1	TRBV29-1	TGCAGCGTTCAACAGGACAACTCCTACAATGAGCAGTTCTTC	CSVQQDNSYNEQFF
TRBD1	-	TRBJ1-2	TRBV7-2	TGTGCCAGCAGCCCTAGGACAGGGGGCAACTATGGCTACACCTTC	CASSPRTGGNYGYTF
-	-	TRBJ1-1	TRBV16	TGTGCCAGCAGCCAACGTGGGGCTGGAACTGAAGCTTTCTTT	CASSQRGAGTEAFF
TRBD2	-	TRBJ2-5	TRBV7-2	TGTGCCAGCACCTCAGCTAAATTAGCGGGAACTGAGACCCAGTACTTC	CASTSAKLAGTETQYF
TRBD2	few	TRBJ2-1	TRBV28	TGTGCCAGCATACGCCCGGGAGCTAGCGGGAGAAATGAGCAGTTCTTC	CASIRPGASGRNEQFF
-	-	TRBJ2-6	TRBV6-5	TGTGCCTGTCGGAGGACTGGGGCCAACGTCCTGACTTTC	CACRRTGANVLTF
TRBD1	-	TRBJ1-2	TRBV7-9	TGTGCCAGCAGCCCGGGACAGGCCTACGGGGATGGCTACACCTTC	CASSPGQAYGDGYTF
-	-	TRBJ2-7	TRBV2	TGTGCCAGCAGTGAGGGTGGTGCAGGGTGGATCTCCTACGAGCAGTACTTC	CASSEGGAGWISYEQYF
-	-	TRBJ2-2	TRBV7-6	TGTGCCAGCAGCTCACTAGCTGCCGGGGAGCTGTTTTTT	CASSSLAAGELFF
TRBD2	-	TRBJ2-4	TRBV6-1	TGTGCCAGCAGTGAACTATCGGCTAGCGGGGGAGGCAAAAACATTCAGTACTTC	CASSELSASGGGKNIQYF
-	-	TRBJ2-5	TRBV2	TGTGCCAGCAAAACAGGGTCCGCCCAAGAGACCCAGTACTTC	CASKTGSAQETQYF
-	-	TRBJ1-4	TRBV19	TGTGCCAGTAGTACCGACAGAGCCCGTAATGAAAAACTGTTTTTT	CASSTDRARNEKLFF
-	-	TRBJ1-5	TRBV7-9	TGTGCCAGCAGCGACAAGAATTTAGGGGGTCAGCCCCAGCATTTT	CASSDKNLGGQPQHF
-	-	TRBJ2-1	TRBV5-5	TGTGCCAGCAGCTTGCAGGGGCAGAGGGCCTACAATGAGCAGTTCTTC	CASSLQGQRAYNEQFF
TRBD1	-	TRBJ1-3	TRBV5-4	TGTGCCAGCAGCCCCGGGACAGCACAGTCTGGAAACACCATATATTTT	CASSPGTAQSGNTIYF
-	-	TRBJ2-7	TRBV25-1	TGTGCCAGCAGTGACCTCCCTGGCGGAGCCTACGAGCAGTACTTC	CASSDLPGGAYEQYF
TRBD1	once	TRBJ2-2	TRBV7-6	TGTGCCAGCAGCTTTGGACAGGCGGGCGGGGAGCTGTTTTTT	CASSFGQAGGELFF
-	-	TRBJ2-7	TRBV5-1	TGCGCCAGCAGCCGCTTAGGGCCAGGGTATGAAGAGCAGTACTTC	CASSRLGPGYEEQYF
-	-	TRBJ1-4	TRBV10-2	TGCGCCAGCAGTGAGTCGCCGCGGGGGAATGAAAAACTGTTTTTT	CASSESPRGNEKLFF
-	-	TRBJ1-1	TRBV28	TGTGCCAGCAGTTATCTGGGGGGGCGGAACACTGAAGCTTTCTTT	CASSYLGGRNTEAFF
-	few	TRBJ2-7	TRBV4-1	TGCGCCAGCAGCCCGGGGGACAGCGGGAGTTACGAGCAGTACTTC	CASSPGDSGSYEQYF
-	-	TRBJ2-3	TRBV5-1	TGCGCCAGCAGCTTGGACACCCGCACAGATACGCAGTATTTT	CASSLDTRTDTQYF
-	-	TRBJ1-5	TRBV4-2	TGTGCCAGCAGCCCCCGCAGGTTGTCAAACAATCAGCCCCAGCATTTT	CASSPRRLSNNQPQHF
-	-	TRBJ1-4	TRBV7-2	TGTGCCAGCAGCCCAGAGGGCGGGATTGAGGGAAAACTGTTTTTT	CASSPEGGIEGKLFF
TRBD2	-	TRBJ2-5	TRBV6-1	TGTGCCAGCAGTGACGGGGGACTAGCGGAGACCCAGTACTTC	CASSDGGLAETQYF
-	-	TRBJ1-1	TRBV29-1	TGCAGCGTTGAGGGGGGGCTTGGGACTGAAGCTTTCTTT	CSVEGGLGTEAFF
TRBD1	once	TRBJ1-5	TRBV2	TGTGCCAGCAGTGAGCAGGGGGCCTTTTTTCAGCCCCAGCATTTT	CASSEQGAFFQPQHF
-	-	TRBJ2-6	TRBV7-6	TGTGCCAGCAGCTTACCTGCTGGGGCCAACGTCCTGACTTTC	CASSLPAGANVLTF